The clone carrying this TCR beta chain was picked up many times. No antigen is known for it. This specimen comes from a study of T-cell reconstitution after alpha-beta-depleted transplantation in children. Whole-study findings and limits: Reports say that about two months after transplant, the alpha-beta T cells came out of several hundred graft clones that had expanded. When one year had passed after transplant, most T-cell counts and diversity came from newly produced T cells. Some patients' high day-60 TCRbeta diversity was traced to surviving recipient T cells and thymic progenitors.

The CDR3 is 14 residues long. Trimming stripped 5 bases from V and 0 bases from J, with 11 bases between. Preparation of the TCRbeta library was carried out with unique molecular identifiers. TCRdb re-called the PCR reads with MiXCR, one entry per CDR3 protein. The top ten hold 0.79% of the sample, which has around 700,000 distinct CDR3 sequences, roughly 14% seen once. Material: PBMCs, obtained before TCRalphabeta/CD19-depleted stem cell transplant. This TCR was sampled from a girl between 2 and 10 years old with congenital amegakaryocytic thrombocytopenia, due to receive a stem cell transplant. V and J are TRBV12-3 or TRBV12-4 and TRBJ2-7, with a weak D call TRBD1 (5 bases). CDR3 amino acids: CASSAVGASYEQYF. In nucleotides, the CDR3 is TGTGCCAGCAGTGCCGTTGGGGCCTCCTACGAGCAGTACTTC.